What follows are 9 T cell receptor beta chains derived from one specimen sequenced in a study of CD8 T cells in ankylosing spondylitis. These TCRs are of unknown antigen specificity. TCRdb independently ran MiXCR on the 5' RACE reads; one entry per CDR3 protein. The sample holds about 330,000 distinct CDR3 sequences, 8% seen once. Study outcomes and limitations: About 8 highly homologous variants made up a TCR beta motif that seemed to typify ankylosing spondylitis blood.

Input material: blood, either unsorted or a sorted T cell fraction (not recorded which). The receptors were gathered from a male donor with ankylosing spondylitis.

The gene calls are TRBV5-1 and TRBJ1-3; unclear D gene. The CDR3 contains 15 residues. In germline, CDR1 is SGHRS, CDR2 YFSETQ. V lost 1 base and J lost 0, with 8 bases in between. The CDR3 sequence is CASSLSGSSGNTIYF. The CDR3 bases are TGCGCCAGCAGCTTGTCCGGCAGCTCTGGAAACACCATATATTTT.

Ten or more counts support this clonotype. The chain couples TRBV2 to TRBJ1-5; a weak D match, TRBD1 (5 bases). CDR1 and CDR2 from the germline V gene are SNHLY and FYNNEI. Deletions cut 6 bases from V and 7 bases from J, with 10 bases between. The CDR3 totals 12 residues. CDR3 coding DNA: TGTGCCAGCAGGGGAGGGACGCAGCCCCAGCATTTT. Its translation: CASRGGTQPQHF.

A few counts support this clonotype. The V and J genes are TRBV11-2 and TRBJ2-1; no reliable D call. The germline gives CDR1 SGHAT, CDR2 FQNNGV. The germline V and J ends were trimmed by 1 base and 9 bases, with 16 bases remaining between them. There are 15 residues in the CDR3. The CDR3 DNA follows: TGTGCCAGCAGCTTAGCCAGGTCTAGGGCCGGTGAGCAGTTCTTC. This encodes CASSLARSRAGEQFF. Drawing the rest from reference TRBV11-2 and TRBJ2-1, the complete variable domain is EAGVAQSPRYKIIEKRQSVAFWCNPISGHATLYWYQQILGQGPKLLIQFQNNGVVDDSQLPKDRFSAERLKGVDSTLKIQPAKLEDSAVYLCASSLARSRAGEQFFGPGTRLTVL.

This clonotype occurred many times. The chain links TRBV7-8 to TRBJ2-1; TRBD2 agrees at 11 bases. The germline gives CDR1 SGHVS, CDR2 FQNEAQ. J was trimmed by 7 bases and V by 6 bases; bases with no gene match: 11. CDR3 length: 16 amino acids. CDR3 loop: CASSPSSGTSGNEQFF. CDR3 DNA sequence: TGTGCCAGCAGTCCCAGTTCAGGGACTAGCGGTAATGAGCAGTTCTTC.

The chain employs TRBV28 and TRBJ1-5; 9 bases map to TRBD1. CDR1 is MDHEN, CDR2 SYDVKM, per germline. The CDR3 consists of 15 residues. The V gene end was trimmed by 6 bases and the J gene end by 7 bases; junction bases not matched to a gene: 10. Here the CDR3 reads CASSKETGGGQPQHF. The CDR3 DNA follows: TGTGCCAGCAGCAAAGAGACAGGGGGTGGGCAGCCCCAGCATTTT.

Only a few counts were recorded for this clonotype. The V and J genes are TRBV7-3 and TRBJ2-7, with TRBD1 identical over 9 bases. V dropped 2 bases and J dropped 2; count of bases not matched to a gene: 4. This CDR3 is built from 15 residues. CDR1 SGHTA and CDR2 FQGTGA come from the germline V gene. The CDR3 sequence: CASSLYGDRAYEQYF. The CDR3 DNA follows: TGTGCCAGCAGCTTATATGGGGACAGGGCCTACGAGCAGTACTTC.

CDR3 in amino acids: CASSPTGGFRSTDTQYF. The DNA of the CDR3 is TGCGCCAGCAGCCCCACAGGGGGCTTTCGTAGCACAGATACGCAGTATTTT. The chain combines TRBV5-1 with TRBJ2-3; 9 nucleotides line up with TRBD1. This CDR3 comprises 17 residues. The trim removed 4 bases at V and 0 bases at J, leaving 9 bases unmatched. Germline V gene data show CDR1 as SGHRS and CDR2 as YFSETQ.

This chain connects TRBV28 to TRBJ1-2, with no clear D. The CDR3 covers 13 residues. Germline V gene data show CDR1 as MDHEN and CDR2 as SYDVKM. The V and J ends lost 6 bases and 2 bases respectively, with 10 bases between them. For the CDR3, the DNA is TGTGCCAGCAGGCCAGGAGTAAACTATGGCTACACCTTC. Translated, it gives CASRPGVNYGYTF.

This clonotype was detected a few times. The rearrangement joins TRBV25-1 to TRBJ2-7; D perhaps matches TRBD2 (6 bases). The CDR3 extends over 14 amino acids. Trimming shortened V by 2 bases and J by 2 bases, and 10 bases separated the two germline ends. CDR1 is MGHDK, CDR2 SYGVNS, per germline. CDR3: CASSEGGLAYEQYF. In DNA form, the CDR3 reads TGTGCCAGCAGTGAAGGGGGGTTGGCCTACGAGCAGTACTTC.